Described below is a single T cell receptor beta chain sequence and its context. Antigen: not known. These data originate in a study of vaccination and CD4 T cells after COVID-19. Study in general: Convalescents were six males and four females, two of them Hispanic. Post-diagnosis, post-COVID samples were collected after a median approximately 92 days, ranging 35 to 161.

The CDR3 contains 16 residues. Germline assignment: CDR1 LNHDA and CDR2 SQIVND (reference sequence). Trimming removed 6 bases from V and 2 bases from J; junction bases left unmatched: 8. Sequencing of cultured CD4+ T cell DNA used the Oncomine TCR Beta short-read assay. Via MiXCR, TCRdb re-called the PCR reads, giving one row per CDR3 protein. This repertoire shows 15,000 or so distinct CDR3 sequences, about 46% found once; its top ten account for approximately 12%. Treatment here: approximately 11-day PBMC culture with coronavirus spike peptide pools or control peptides (ViraFEST assay). The specimen was CD4+ T cells from blood, cultured in vitro. V gene TRBV19 combines with J gene TRBJ1-3; 9 positions match TRBD1. The receptor was derived from a human donor who had recovered from COVID-19. The CDR3 here is CASRPIGTGTGNTIYF. The CDR3 nucleotides are TGTGCCAGTAGGCCCATCGGGACAGGGACTGGAAACACCATATATTTT. The full variable domain, in which reference TRBV19 and TRBJ1-3 provide the parts outside the CDR3, is DGGITQSPKYLFRKEGQNVTLSCEQNLNHDAMYWYRQDPGQGLRLIYYSQIVNDFQKGDIAEGYSVSREKKESFPLTVTSAQKNPTAFYLCASRPIGTGTGNTIYFGEGSWLTVV.